This passage covers 20 T cell receptor beta chains from one sample sequenced in a study of identical twins. TCRdb analysed the 5' RACE reads with MiXCR anew, one entry per CDR3 protein. This sample has 690,000 or so distinct CDR3 sequences, with 8.5% to 9% found just once. The same sample was also studied in work on yellow fever vaccine responses in identical twins.

Sequences were obtained from PBMCs. The receptors were sampled from a woman in her late teens or twenties in good health.

This clonotype was seen only a few times. The J gene is TRBJ2-7, the V gene TRBV13, with 8 bases matching TRBD2. V lost 5 bases to trimming and J lost 0 bases; unmatched junction nucleotides: 9. CDR3 length: 16 amino acids. From germline, CDR1 is PRHDT and CDR2 FYEKMQ (reference sequence). The CDR3 bases are TGTGCCAGCAGCCCGGTAGCGGGGACAAGCTCCTACGAGCAGTACTTC. As protein: CASSPVAGTSSYEQYF.

The chain combines TRBV5-1 with TRBJ2-4, with D maybe TRBD1 (6 bases). Trimming pared 0 bases from V and 8 bases from J, leaving 12 bases between. The length of the CDR3 is 14 residues. Looked up from germline, CDR1 is SGHRS and CDR2 is YFSETQ. The CDR3 reads CASSLVSRGDIQYF. DNA for the CDR3: TGCGCCAGCAGCTTGGTGTCCAGGGGTGACATTCAGTACTTC.

This chain joins TRBV6-1 and TRBJ2-3; 8 nucleotides match TRBD2. The CDR3 has 13 residues. Germline loops: CDR1 MNHNS, CDR2 SASEGT. Trimming took 3 bases from V and 10 from J; bases not matched to a gene: 6. In DNA, the CDR3 is TGTGCCAGCAGTGATCGGGGGGGCGGTTCGCAGTATTTT. The encoded protein is CASSDRGGGSQYF.

The V gene is TRBV9, the J gene TRBJ2-1, with 12 bases fitting TRBD2. Germline V gene sequence: CDR1 SGDLS, CDR2 YYNGEE. The trim removed 4 bases at V and 6 bases at J, leaving 8 bases unmatched. CDR3 length: 16 residues. CDR3 bases: TGTGCCAGCAGCCCCAATCTAGCGGGGGGGCTCAATGAGCAGTTCTTC. Translation: CASSPNLAGGLNEQFF.

This clonotype was counted ten times or more. The gene calls are TRBV2 and TRBJ2-1; a weak D match, TRBD1 (5 bases). This CDR3 contains 12 residues. Germline V gene lookup returns CDR1 SNHLY and CDR2 FYNNEI. V lost 1 base to trimming and J lost 9 bases, with 7 bases between them. The CDR3 region has the DNA TGTGCCAGCAGTGAAGTAGGGGCTGAGCAGTTCTTC. Its translation: CASSEVGAEQFF.

The chain uses TRBV18 and TRBJ2-4, with D possibly called TRBD1 or TRBD2 (5 bases each). CDR3 length: 16 residues. V gave up 3 bases and J gave up 0 bases, with 12 bases separating them. Germline V gene data show CDR1 as KGHSH and CDR2 as LQKENI. Here the CDR3 DNA reads TGTGCCAGCTCACCGGGGGACGTAATAGCCAAAAACATTCAGTACTTC. It yields the protein CASSPGDVIAKNIQYF.

The chain is built from TRBV5-1 and TRBJ2-1; 12 bases match TRBD2. CDR1 and CDR2 from the germline V gene are SGHRS and YFSETQ. V trimming: 7 bases; J trimming: 7 bases; junction bases outside the gene matches: 6. This CDR3 contains 14 residues. The CDR3 is CASCRLAGENEQFF. The CDR3 region has the DNA TGCGCCAGCTGCAGACTAGCGGGAGAGAATGAGCAGTTCTTC.

This clonotype was observed at least ten times. The V gene is TRBV4-3, the J gene TRBJ2-2; 7 nucleotides line up with TRBD1. J was trimmed by 3 bases and V by 4 bases; bases with no gene match: 5. The V gene's germline CDR1 is LGHNA and CDR2 YSLEER. The CDR3 contains 15 residues. The CDR3 coding sequence is TGCGCCAGCAGCCCCAGACAGGGTTACACCGGGGAGCTGTTTTTT. It encodes CASSPRQGYTGELFF.

This clonotype was observed a handful of times. This chain uses TRBV2 with TRBJ1-1; the match to TRBD1 covers 9 bases. This CDR3 has 14 amino acids. V gave up 6 bases and J gave up 6 bases; unmatched junction bases: 8. Germline CDR1 SNHLY, CDR2 FYNNEI. Here the CDR3 reads CASSPTGGRAEAFF. The DNA of the CDR3 is TGTGCCAGCAGCCCAACAGGGGGCAGGGCTGAAGCTTTCTTT.

This clonotype has a handful of counts. V and J are TRBV11-2 and TRBJ2-1; 8 bases are shared with TRBD2. V was pared by 5 bases and J by 8 bases, with 8 bases of the junction left unmatched. Per germline, CDR1 SGHAT and CDR2 FQNNGV. There are 14 residues in the CDR3. The CDR3 coding sequence is TGTGCCAGCAGCCCTCGGGGGGGGTCCGATGAGCAGTTCTTC. It yields the protein CASSPRGGSDEQFF.

This clonotype was counted only a few times. The chain is built from TRBV7-2 and TRBJ2-7, with 8 positions matching TRBD1. V lost 1 base and J lost 3; bases outside the gene matches: 8. This CDR3 is built from 16 residues. Germline CDR1 SGHTA, CDR2 FQGNSA. The DNA of the CDR3 is TGTGCCAGCAGCTTAGGGGTGTGGGACAGGAGCTACGAGCAGTACTTC. Translating it yields CASSLGVWDRSYEQYF.

V is TRBV7-3 and J is TRBJ2-6, with D tentatively TRBD2 (6 bases). The germline V and J ends were trimmed by 5 bases and 4 bases, with 18 bases remaining between them. The CDR3 length is 17 residues. Germline assignment: CDR1 SGHTA and CDR2 FQGTGA. The CDR3, as DNA: TGTGCCAGCAGCCCCAACGGGGCGGGGCTCGGGGCCAACGTCCTGACTTTC. It specifies CASSPNGAGLGANVLTF.

V gene TRBV12-3 or TRBV12-4 combines with J gene TRBJ2-1; 11 bases match TRBD2. This CDR3 contains 18 residues. V dropped 3 bases and J dropped 7; count of bases not matched to a gene: 14. CDR3 protein: CASSLLAGGQPPLNEQFF. DNA of the CDR3: TGTGCCAGCAGTTTGCTAGCGGGGGGCCAACCCCCGCTTAATGAGCAGTTCTTC.

This clonotype was observed many times. V gene TRBV7-2 combines with J gene TRBJ2-7; 7 nucleotides align to TRBD1. Germline values: CDR1 SGHTA, CDR2 FQGNSA. V lost 5 bases, J lost 0 bases, and 10 bases stayed unmatched. The CDR3 is 16 amino acids. CDR3 amino acids: CASSQNPGQSSYEQYF. In DNA, the CDR3 is TGTGCCAGCAGCCAAAATCCGGGACAGAGCTCCTACGAGCAGTACTTC.

Remarks on this clonotype: With a much larger clone just one base away, this may be a read error. The J gene is TRBJ2-3, the V gene TRBV6-4; tentatively, D is TRBD1 (6 bases). The CDR3 is made up of 13 amino acids. Germline V CDR1 and CDR2: MRHNA, SNTAGT. DNA for the CDR3: TGTGCCAGCAGTGACAGGGACACAGATACGAAGTATTTT. It is translated as CASSDRDTDTKYF.

J is TRBJ2-1 and V is TRBV3-1; D unresolved. The V gene lost 0 bases and the J gene lost 4 bases, with 13 bases spanning the gap. Germline CDR1 LGHDT, CDR2 YNNKEL (reference sequence). CDR3 length equals 16 residues. The CDR3 is CASSQDLAERYNEQFF. The CDR3 coding sequence is TGTGCCAGCAGCCAAGATTTAGCCGAACGATACAATGAGCAGTTCTTC.

This rearrangement joins TRBV9 to TRBJ2-1; 7 bases are a match to TRBD1. The CDR3 totals 15 residues. With V trimmed by 6 bases and J by 2 bases, 8 bases remained unmatched. The germline CDR1 and CDR2 sequences are SGDLS and YYNGEE. The chain's CDR3 is CASTTLQGAYNEQFF. The CDR3 DNA follows: TGTGCCAGCACTACCCTTCAGGGGGCCTACAATGAGCAGTTCTTC. Together with reference TRBV9 and TRBJ2-1, the CDR3 gives the full variable domain: DSGVTQTPKHLITATGQRVTLRCSPRSGDLSVYWYQQSLDQGLQFLIQYYNGEERAKGNILERFSAQQFPDLHSELNLSSLELGDSALYFCASTTLQGAYNEQFFGPGTRLTVL.

The sample holds many counts of this clonotype. The chain links TRBV4-3 to TRBJ2-3, with a weak D call TRBD1 (5 bases). The germline V gene has CDR1 LGHNA and CDR2 YSLEER. V gave up 0 bases and J gave up 2 bases, with 9 bases separating them. There are 15 residues in the CDR3. The CDR3 DNA follows: TGCGCCAGCAGCCAAGACAATGGGGCCACAGATACGCAGTATTTT. It translates to CASSQDNGATDTQYF.

V and J are TRBV19 and TRBJ2-7; D ambiguous. The germline CDR1 and CDR2 sequences are LNHDA and SQIVND (reference sequence). V dropped 2 bases and J dropped 3 bases, with 8 bases sitting between them. The CDR3 spans 13 residues. The CDR3 DNA sequence: TGTGCCAGTAGTATATCACAAAACTACGAGCAGTACTTC. Residues: CASSISQNYEQYF.

At least ten counts were recorded for this clonotype. The chain uses TRBV12-3 or TRBV12-4 and TRBJ2-7; the D gene could be TRBD1 or TRBD2 (6 bases each). The V end lost 3 bases, the J end lost 1 base, and 16 bases lay between the germline ends. This CDR3 is 16 amino acids long. CDR3 region: CASSFPRGGLSYEQYF. The CDR3 DNA reads as TGTGCCAGCAGTTTCCCCAGGGGAGGACTATCCTACGAGCAGTACTTC.